This TCR beta chain was identified in a study of CD8 T cells in Susac syndrome. A note on this clonotype: Its antigen is currently unknown.

Study outcomes and limitations: As the study acknowledged, the number of individuals who were part of its TCR sequencing and HLA analysis was relatively small.

The TEMRA cells underwent FACS enrichment, while the CD8+ and CD4+ T cells underwent negative isolation. Reverse transcription used roughly 0.45 to 1 ug RNA and random hexamers. Amplification of TCR beta CDR3 spanned 54 Vbeta and 13 Jbeta via immunoSEQ multiplex PCR. TCRdb reanalysed the immunoSEQ multiplex PCR reads using MiXCR and keeps one entry per CDR3 protein. The sample lists about 290,000 distinct CDR3 sequences; roughly 85% were seen once. The V and J ends lost 4 bases and 8 bases respectively, with 14 bases between them. This CDR3 has 14 amino acids. CDR1 KGHDR and CDR2 SFDVKD come from the germline V gene.

Sequencing used CD8+ T cells from PBMCs. This receptor was obtained from a human donor with multiple sclerosis. This chain uses TRBV24-1 with TRBJ1-5; D gene ambiguous. The CDR3 region is CATSDWAATKPQHF. CDR3 nucleotide sequence: TGTGCCACCAGTGACTGGGCCGCTACAAAGCCCCAGCATTTT.